Below, 2 T cell receptor beta chains from the same sample are listed, as sequenced in a study of blood T cell repertoires in COVID-19. TCRdb's copy holds only in-frame clones and misses some; the assay was immunoSEQ multiplex PCR. The data contain approximately 38,000 clones, approximately 92% of them seen just once; the ten biggest clones take up around 8.3%. The source material was peripheral blood. These receptors were taken from a man aged 25-45 years with active or convalescent COVID-19.

The chain is built from TRBV6-5 and TRBJ2-6, with D possibly TRBD2 on 6 matching bases. Germline assignment: CDR1 MNHEY and CDR2 SVGAGI. Trimming removed 0 bases at V and 1 base at J, with 7 bases between. The CDR3 loop spans 16 amino acids. CDR3 region: CASSYSGGSGANVLTF. CDR3 bases: TGTGCCAGCAGTTACTCCGGGGGTTCTGGGGCCAACGTCCTGACTTTC.

This chain links TRBV2 with TRBJ2-3, with 16 positions matching TRBD2. The germline V gene encodes CDR1 SNHLY and CDR2 FYNNEI. J gave up 1 base and V 4 bases, and 5 bases lay outside the gene matches. The CDR3 extends over 18 amino acids. DNA for the CDR3: TGTGCCAGCAGTGGCGGGACTAGCGGGAGGGCGGGCACAGATACGCAGTATTTT. It specifies CASSGGTSGRAGTDTQYF.